Listed below are T cell receptor beta chains from one sample, sequenced in a study of cytomegalovirus exposure and HLA in healthy donors. Method: immunoSEQ multiplex PCR; TCRdb's copy keeps in-frame clones and lacks some. Of just under 150,000 clones in the sample, 80% to 85% were seen once. The sample consisted of PBMCs. These receptors all stem from a young woman in good health and CMV-seronegative. The CDR3 runs from the conserved cysteine through the conserved F or W. The order of the fields is V gene, CDR3 protein.

V: TRBV7-9; CDR3: CASSGGRGPSFYEQYF
V: TRBV6-1; CDR3: CASSEGGGELFF
V: TRBV11-2; CDR3: CASSLDRPSTGGTQYF
V: TRBV27; CDR3: CASSLIAGGPYNEQFF
V: TRBV10-3; CDR3: CAISKTTYEQYF
V: TRBV5-1; CDR3: CASSFGSNYGYTF
V: TRBV7-9; CDR3: CASSPWDSRTDTQYF
V: TRBV9; CDR3: CASSVAGQGGLAGHQETQYF
V: TRBV11-2; CDR3: CASSRVVYEQYF
V: TRBV11-2; CDR3: CASSLWGLAGGSDTQYF
V: TRBV5-6; CDR3: CASSLDPGQYSGNTIYF
V: TRBV5-6; CDR3: CASNLGQGKETQYF
V: TRBV7-9; CDR3: CASNRYLVQGSTYEQYF
V: TRBV28; CDR3: CASSGRALSSYNEQFF
V: TRBV7-2; CDR3: CASSSGQGQETQYF
V: TRBV7-2; CDR3: CASSIGTPTYEQYF
V: TRBV15; CDR3: CATRGGRATAFGYTF
V: TRBV14; CDR3: CASSPRTGRSYYEQYF
V: TRBV5-1; CDR3: CASSLRGQDLGGYTF
V: TRBV29-1; CDR3: CSVETGEFGEQYF
V: TRBV21-1; CDR3: CASSKDHRVTGGSYEQYF
V: TRBV19; CDR3: CASSPRTGGSVTGELFF
V: TRBV2; CDR3: CASSDLKLGGQGALGELFF
V: TRBV6-1; CDR3: CASSEIQGLYRDTQYF
V: TRBV7-2; CDR3: CASSLDGGAGNTGELFF
V: TRBV6-5; CDR3: CASSWGQGDSPLHF
V: TRBV28; CDR3: CASSLGPWAFF
V: TRBV28; CDR3: CASSSRVIGYNEQFF
V: TRBV7-2; CDR3: CASSISETQYF